This T cell receptor (beta chain) was captured by sequencing in a study of blood T cell repertoires in COVID-19. Study details: There were acute and convalescent COVID-19 samples, and they came from the United States, Italy and Spain. T cells, B-cell-depleted T cells, or PBMCs supplied cDNA or gDNA.

To note about this clone: Within the sample, other DNA sequences also encode this same CDR3.

Authors' processing steps: Cell counts per sample came from amplifying reference gene primers. Here immunoSEQ multiplex PCR was the method, and the copy in TCRdb shows in-frame clones only, minus some. V, J and clone size are taken as reported in that table, and D and trimming were inferred from the DNA itself. The sample consists of roughly 100,000 clones, about 72% of them appearing once. Germline V gives CDR1 SEHNR, CDR2 FQNEAQ (reference sequence). V trimming: 3 bases; J trimming: 8 bases; junction bases outside the gene matches: 2. The CDR3 has 14 residues. This clonotype was obtained from a man aged 60 to 69 with active or convalescent COVID-19. The J gene is TRBJ1-4, the V gene TRBV7-9, with 11 positions matching TRBD1. What was sequenced was peripheral blood. The CDR3 coding sequence is TGTGCCAGCAGCTTGGGACAGGGGGGAGAAAAACTGTTTTTT. This codes for CASSLGQGGEKLFF. Drawing the rest from reference TRBV7-9 and TRBJ1-4, the complete variable domain is DTGVSQNPRHKITKRGQNVTFRCDPISEHNRLYWYRQTLGQGPEFLTYFQNEAQLEKSRLLSDRFSAERPKGSFSTLEIQRTEQGDSAMYLCASSLGQGGEKLFFGSGTQLSVL.